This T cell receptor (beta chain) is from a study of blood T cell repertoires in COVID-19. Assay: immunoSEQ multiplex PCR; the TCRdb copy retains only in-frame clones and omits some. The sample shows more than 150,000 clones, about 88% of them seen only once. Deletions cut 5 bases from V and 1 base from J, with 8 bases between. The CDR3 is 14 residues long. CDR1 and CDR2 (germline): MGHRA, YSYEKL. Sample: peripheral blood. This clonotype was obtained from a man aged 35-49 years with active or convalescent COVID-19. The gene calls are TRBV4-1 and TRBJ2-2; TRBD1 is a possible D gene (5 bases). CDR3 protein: CASSFGQNTGELFF. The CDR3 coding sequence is TGCGCCAGCAGCTTCGGACAGAACACCGGGGAGCTGTTTTTT.